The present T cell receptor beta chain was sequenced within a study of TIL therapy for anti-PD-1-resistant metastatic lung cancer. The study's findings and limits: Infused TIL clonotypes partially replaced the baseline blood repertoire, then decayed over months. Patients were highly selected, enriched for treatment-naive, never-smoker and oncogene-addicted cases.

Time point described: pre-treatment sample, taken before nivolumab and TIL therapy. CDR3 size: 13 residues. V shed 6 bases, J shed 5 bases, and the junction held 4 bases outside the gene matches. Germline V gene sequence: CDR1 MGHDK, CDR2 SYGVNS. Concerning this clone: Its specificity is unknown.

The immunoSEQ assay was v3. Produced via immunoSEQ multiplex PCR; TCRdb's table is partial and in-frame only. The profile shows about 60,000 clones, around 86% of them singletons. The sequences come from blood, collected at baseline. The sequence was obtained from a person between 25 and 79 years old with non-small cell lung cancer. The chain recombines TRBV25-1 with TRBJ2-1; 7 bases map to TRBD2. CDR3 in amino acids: CASRLAVNNEQFF. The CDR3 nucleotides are TGTGCCAGCAGGCTAGCGGTAAACAATGAGCAGTTCTTC.